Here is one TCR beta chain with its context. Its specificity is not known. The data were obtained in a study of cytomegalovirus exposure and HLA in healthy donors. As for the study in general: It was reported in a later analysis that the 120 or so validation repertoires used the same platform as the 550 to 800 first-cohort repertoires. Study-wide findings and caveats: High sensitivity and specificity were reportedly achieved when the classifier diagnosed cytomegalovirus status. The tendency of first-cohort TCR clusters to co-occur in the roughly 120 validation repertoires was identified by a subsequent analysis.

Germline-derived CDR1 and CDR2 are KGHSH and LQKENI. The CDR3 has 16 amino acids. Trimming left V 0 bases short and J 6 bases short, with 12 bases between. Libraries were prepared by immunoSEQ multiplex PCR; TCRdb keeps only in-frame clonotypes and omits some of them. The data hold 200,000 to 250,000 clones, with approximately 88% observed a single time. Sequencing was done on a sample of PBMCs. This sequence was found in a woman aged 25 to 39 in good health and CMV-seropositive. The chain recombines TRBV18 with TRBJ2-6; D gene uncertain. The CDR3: CASSPPAALVANVLTF. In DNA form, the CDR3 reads TGTGCCAGCTCACCACCCGCAGCCCTGGTGGCCAACGTCCTGACTTTC.